This T cell receptor (beta chain) originates from a study of shared clonotypes between healthy human individuals. Across the whole study: Ranging from 18 to 49 in age, donors were a couple of women and three men. Study conclusions and caveats: Naive CD4 clonotypes were shared across a handful of donors at 4.5% to 6.5%.

The CDR3 loop spans 15 amino acids. Germline CDR1 is MNHNS and CDR2 is SASEGT. The junction had 11 bases not matched to a gene; V was cut back by 7 bases and J by 4 bases. The naive CD8 subset, CD45RO-negative cells positively selected for CCR7, excluded terminally differentiated effector memory CD45RA+ cells. Genomic DNA (from each subset) was split evenly across several immunoSEQ plates. Using immunoSEQ multiplex PCR, the repertoire was profiled, and TCRdb retains in-frame clones only, with some absent. Of about 2.2 million clones listed, about 93% were seen once; the top ten hold around 1.7%. About this clone: Its target is unknown.

The V call is TRBV6-1, the J call TRBJ2-5, with 8 bases identical to TRBD1. The sequencing sample was made of naive CD8+ T cells from PBMCs. This sequence was found in a man aged 18 to 35 in good health. Some clones in this sample may be carry-over from other donors' samples. In nucleotides, the CDR3 is TGTGCCAGCAATCAGGGGGCCCCAATGGGAGAGACCCAGTACTTC. Translated, it gives CASNQGAPMGETQYF.